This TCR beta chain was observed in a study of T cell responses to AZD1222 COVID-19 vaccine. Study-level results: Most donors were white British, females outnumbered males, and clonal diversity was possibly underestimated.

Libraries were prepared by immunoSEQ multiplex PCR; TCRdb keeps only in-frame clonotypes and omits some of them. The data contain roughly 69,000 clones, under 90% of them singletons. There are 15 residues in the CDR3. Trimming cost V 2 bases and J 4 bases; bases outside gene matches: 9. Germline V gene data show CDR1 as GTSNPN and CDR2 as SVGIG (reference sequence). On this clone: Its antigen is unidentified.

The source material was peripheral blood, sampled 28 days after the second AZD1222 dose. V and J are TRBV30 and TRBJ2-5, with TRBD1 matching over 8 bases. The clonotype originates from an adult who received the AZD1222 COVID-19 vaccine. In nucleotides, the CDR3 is TGTGCCTGGAGTTACGGACAGGGAGGTCGAGAGACCCAGTACTTC. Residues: CAWSYGQGGRETQYF. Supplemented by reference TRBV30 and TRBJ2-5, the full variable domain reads SQTIHQWPATLVQPVGSPLSLECTVEGTSNPNLYWYRQAAGRGLQLLFYSVGIGQISSEVPQNLSASRPQDRQFILSSKKLLLSDSGFYLCAWSYGQGGRETQYFGPGTRLLVL.